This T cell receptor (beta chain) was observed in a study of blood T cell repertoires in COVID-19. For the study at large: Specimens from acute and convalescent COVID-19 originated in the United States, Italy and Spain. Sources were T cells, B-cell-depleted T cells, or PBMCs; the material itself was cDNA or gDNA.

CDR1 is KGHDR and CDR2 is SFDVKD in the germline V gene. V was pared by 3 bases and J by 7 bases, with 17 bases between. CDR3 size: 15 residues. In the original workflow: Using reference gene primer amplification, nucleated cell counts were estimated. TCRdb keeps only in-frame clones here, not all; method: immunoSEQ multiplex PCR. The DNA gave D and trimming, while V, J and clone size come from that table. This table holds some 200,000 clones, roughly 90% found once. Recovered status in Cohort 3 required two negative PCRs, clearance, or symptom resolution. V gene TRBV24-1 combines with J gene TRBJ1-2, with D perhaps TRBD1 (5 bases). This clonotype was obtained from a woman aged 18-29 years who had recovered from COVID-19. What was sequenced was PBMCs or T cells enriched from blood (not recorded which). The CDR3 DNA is TGTGCCACCAGTGATAGATCGACAGCCCTGGGTGGCTACACCTTC. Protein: CATSDRSTALGGYTF.